This T cell receptor (beta chain) came from a study of cytomegalovirus exposure and HLA in healthy donors. Trimming stripped 2 bases from V and 5 bases from J, with 13 bases between. CDR1 is SGHTS, CDR2 YDEGEE, per germline. This CDR3 comprises 15 residues. This PCR relied on a set of 60 Vbeta primers and 13 Jbeta primers. This table comes from immunoSEQ multiplex PCR, and its TCRdb copy is limited to in-frame clones, with some not included. There are approximately 100,000 clones in the sample; roughly 80% occur only once, and roughly 2.7% lies in the top ten. The TCR was taken from a female donor in good health and CMV-seronegative. The chain is built from TRBV5-8 and TRBJ2-2; D is unresolved. Sequencing used PBMCs. Here the CDR3 DNA reads TGTGCCAGCAGCTTTTTCGGTGCGGCTACCGGGGAGCTGTTTTTT. It yields the protein CASSFFGAATGELFF.